This entry lists 6 T cell receptor beta chains sequenced from one sample in a study of T cell responses to AZD1222 COVID-19 vaccine. TCRdb's table, derived via immunoSEQ multiplex PCR, lists solely in-frame clones and lacks some. Altogether 250,000 to 300,000 clones are present, 85% to 95% being singletons, with the ten largest covering around 0.5%. The sample here was peripheral blood, taken 28 days after the second AZD1222 dose. These receptors were taken from an adult who received the AZD1222 COVID-19 vaccine.

This sequence joins TRBV28 and TRBJ1-3; 7 bases agree with TRBD1. J lost 4 bases, V lost 4 bases, and 4 bases had no gene match. The CDR3 consists of 14 residues. Germline CDR1 and CDR2: MDHEN and SYDVKM. The CDR3 DNA sequence: TGTGCCAGCAGTTCGACAGGGACCGGAAACACCATATATTTT. Its translation is CASSSTGTGNTIYF. Combining the CDR3 with reference TRBV28 and TRBJ1-3 gives the whole variable domain DVKVTQSSRYLVKRTGEKVFLECVQDMDHENMFWYRQDPGLGLRLIYFSYDVKMKEKGDIPEGYSVSREKKERFSLILESASTNQTSMYLCASSSTGTGNTIYFGEGSWLTVV.

The chain joins TRBV13 to TRBJ1-1, with 7 positions matching TRBD1. The CDR3 is 14 amino acids. Germline CDR1 and CDR2: PRHDT and FYEKMQ (reference sequence). V lost 0 bases, J lost 7 bases, and 5 bases stayed unmatched. CDR3 protein: CASSLGLRGSEAFF. The CDR3 DNA is TGTGCCAGCAGCTTAGGCCTCAGGGGGAGTGAAGCTTTCTTT.

The CDR3 reads CASRRTEGNQPQHF. CDR3 DNA: TGTGCCAGCAGACGGACAGAAGGGAATCAGCCCCAGCATTTT. The chain joins TRBV6-5 to TRBJ1-5; TRBD1 might be the D (6 bases). V shed 6 bases and J shed 4 bases, with 13 bases lying between them. CDR3 length: 14 residues. The germline V gene has CDR1 MNHEY and CDR2 SVGAGI.

This chain joins TRBV28 and TRBJ1-6, with TRBD1 identical over 8 bases. V lost 5 bases and J lost 7; bases outside the gene matches: 7. Germline CDR1 MDHEN, CDR2 SYDVKM. This CDR3 region has 15 residues. CDR3: CASSAPDRANSPLHF. In nucleotides, the CDR3 is TGTGCCAGCAGTGCCCCGGACAGGGCCAATTCACCCCTCCACTTT.

A note on this clone: Additional DNA sequences in this sample encode the identical CDR3. This chain connects TRBV5-1 to TRBJ2-2; TRBD2 agrees at 12 bases. CDR3 length: 15 residues. Germline trimming cut 4 bases from V and 7 bases from J; bases unmatched to any gene: 5. Looked up from germline, CDR1 is SGHRS and CDR2 is YFSETQ. The CDR3 DNA follows: TGCGCCAGCAGCCCGGGACTAGCGGGCGTCGGGGAGCTGTTTTTT. Protein product: CASSPGLAGVGELFF. The entire variable domain, with the rest obtained from reference TRBV5-1 and TRBJ2-2, is as follows: KAGVTQTPRYLIKTRGQQVTLSCSPISGHRSVSWYQQTPGQGLQFLFEYFSETQRNKGNFPGRFSGRQFSNSRSEMNVSTLELGDSALYLCASSPGLAGVGELFFGEGSRLTVL.

The chain carries TRBV9 and TRBJ2-7; 14 bases are a match to TRBD2. Germline V gene data show CDR1 as SGDLS and CDR2 as YYNGEE. The ends lost 4 bases at V and 4 bases at J; junction bases unmatched: 7. The CDR3 covers 16 residues. CDR3 region: CASSLGTSGRKYEQYF. CDR3 bases: TGTGCCAGCAGCCTTGGGACTAGCGGGAGAAAGTACGAGCAGTACTTC.